The next 32 T cell receptor beta chains were all read from a single sample in a study of cytomegalovirus exposure and HLA in healthy donors. Vbeta (60) and Jbeta (13) primers were used in the PCR. TCRdb keeps only in-frame clones here, not all; method: immunoSEQ multiplex PCR. This sample yields 100,000 to 150,000 clones, of which about 78% are seen a single time; 8% to 8.5% belongs to the top ten. The sample consisted of PBMCs. These receptors were obtained from a woman aged 40 to 50 in good health and CMV-seropositive.

The chain carries TRBV4-3 and TRBJ1-2; 9 nucleotides match TRBD1. Germline V gene data show CDR1 as LGHNA and CDR2 as YSLEER. The CDR3 contains 13 residues. Unmatched junction bases numbered 5, after V lost 4 bases and J lost 8 bases. Here the CDR3 DNA reads TGCGCCAGCAGCCTGATAGGGACAGGGGGCTACACCTTC. Encoded protein: CASSLIGTGGYTF.

This sequence joins TRBV4-1 and TRBJ2-3; D is undetermined. Germline loops: CDR1 MGHRA, CDR2 YSYEKL. The CDR3 sequence is 12 residues long. The germline V and J ends were trimmed by 3 bases and 6 bases, with 7 bases remaining between them. The CDR3 DNA follows: TGCGCCAGCAGCCACGTCGTCGATACGCAGTATTTT. This gives the protein CASSHVVDTQYF.

The chain joins TRBV5-4 to TRBJ2-3; D ambiguous. Germline V gives CDR1 SGHNT, CDR2 YYREEE (reference sequence). This CDR3 comprises 12 residues. V was trimmed by 4 bases and J by 6 bases, leaving 9 bases between them. The CDR3 nucleotides are TGTGCCAGCAGCGATGAGCTGGATACGCAGTATTTT. It translates to CASSDELDTQYF.

The chain employs TRBV4-2 and TRBJ2-5, with D possibly matching TRBD1 (6 bases). The CDR3 spans 15 residues. V dropped 1 base and J dropped 3 bases, with 12 bases sitting between them. The germline gives CDR1 LGHNA, CDR2 YNFKEQ. CDR3 bases: TGTGCCAGCAGCCAAGGAGGCAGGGGAGAAGAGACCCAGTACTTC. This sequence encodes CASSQGGRGEETQYF.

This chain joins TRBV5-1 and TRBJ2-3, with 11 positions matching TRBD2. The germline gives CDR1 SGHRS, CDR2 YFSETQ. The J segment lost 1 base and the V segment lost 4 bases, leaving 2 bases of the junction unmatched. The CDR3 has 15 residues. CDR3 nucleotides: TGCGCCAGCAGCCTACTAGCGGGGGGCACAGATACGCAGTATTTT. Translated: CASSLLAGGTDTQYF.

The gene calls are TRBV4-3 and TRBJ2-1; 8 bases are a match to TRBD1. CDR1 and CDR2 (germline): LGHNA, YSLEER. CDR3 length equals 16 residues. The trim removed 0 bases at V and 4 bases at J, leaving 5 bases unmatched. This CDR3 is CASSQERRGRYNEQFF. The CDR3 region has the DNA TGCGCCAGCAGCCAAGAACGCAGGGGGCGATACAATGAGCAGTTCTTC.

The genes are TRBV19 and TRBJ2-5; D is undetermined. Germline V gene data show CDR1 as LNHDA and CDR2 as SQIVND (reference sequence). Trimming took off 2 bases at V and 9 bases at J, with 16 bases between the two ends. The CDR3 consists of 14 residues. CDR3 sequence reads: CASSIQTPADSQYF. The CDR3 nucleotides are TGTGCCAGTAGTATACAGACTCCTGCGGATTCCCAGTACTTC.

V usage is TRBV29-1 and J usage is TRBJ1-3; D not resolved. V was cut by 6 bases and J by 0 bases, with 12 bases left in between. The V gene's germline CDR1 is SQVTM and CDR2 ANQGSEA. The CDR3 sequence is 14 residues long. The CDR3 DNA is TGCAGCGTGCTCCTCCTAGACTCTGGAAACACCATATATTTT. It is translated as CSVLLLDSGNTIYF.

The J gene is TRBJ1-2, the V gene TRBV7-3; a possible D gene is TRBD1 (6 bases). Germline-derived CDR1 and CDR2 are SGHTA and FQGTGA. V lost 3 bases and J 8 bases, leaving 13 bases between the germline ends. This CDR3 contains 13 residues. The CDR3 nucleotides are TGTGCCAGCAGCTTCGCCGCAGGGGTCGGCTACACCTTC. Protein product: CASSFAAGVGYTF.

This chain uses TRBV9 with TRBJ1-1, with D possibly matching TRBD1 (5 bases). Trimming removed 0 bases at V and 5 bases at J, with 14 bases between. Germline V gene sequence: CDR1 SGDLS, CDR2 YYNGEE. The length of the CDR3 is 15 residues. Here the CDR3 reads CASSVESSGRTEAFF. Here the CDR3 DNA reads TGTGCCAGCAGCGTAGAGTCTTCAGGGAGGACTGAAGCTTTCTTT.

The rearrangement uses TRBV7-9 and TRBJ1-3; D might be TRBD1 (6 bases). Germline CDR1 is SEHNR and CDR2 is FQNEAQ (reference sequence). CDR3 length: 16 residues. V was cut by 5 bases and J by 0 bases, with 14 bases left in between. CDR3 protein: CASSHGQTRSGNTIYF. In nucleotides, the CDR3 is TGTGCCAGCAGCCATGGACAGACTCGCTCTGGAAACACCATATATTTT. Complete variable domain (other parts from reference TRBV7-9 and TRBJ1-3): DTGVSQNPRHKITKRGQNVTFRCDPISEHNRLYWYRQTLGQGPEFLTYFQNEAQLEKSRLLSDRFSAERPKGSFSTLEIQRTEQGDSAMYLCASSHGQTRSGNTIYFGEGSWLTVV.

The genes are TRBV15 and TRBJ2-5; 10 positions agree with TRBD1. The V gene end was trimmed by 1 base and the J gene end by 5 bases; junction bases not matched to a gene: 13. The CDR3 covers 18 residues. In germline, CDR1 is LNHNV, CDR2 YYDKDF (reference sequence). The CDR3 DNA sequence: TGTGCCACCAGCAGAGGAAAGCCGACAGGGGGCCTTTCTGAGACCCAGTACTTC. It translates to CATSRGKPTGGLSETQYF.

This chain links TRBV11-3 with TRBJ2-5, with 9 positions matching TRBD2. The CDR3 spans 14 residues. Germline CDR1 is SGHNT and CDR2 is YENEEA. V lost 1 base to trimming and J lost 6 bases; unmatched junction nucleotides: 3. The CDR3: CASSLVAGAKTQYF. The CDR3 DNA sequence: TGTGCCAGCAGCTTAGTAGCGGGGGCGAAGACCCAGTACTTC. The full variable domain, in which reference TRBV11-3 and TRBJ2-5 provide the parts outside the CDR3, is EAGVVQSPRYKIIEKKQPVAFWCNPISGHNTLYWYLQNLGQGPELLIRYENEEAVDDSQLPKDRFSAERLKGVDSTLKIQPAELGDSAVYLCASSLVAGAKTQYFGPGTRLLVL.

V gene TRBV9 combines with J gene TRBJ2-1; 8 bases line up with TRBD1. The CDR3 is 17 residues long. CDR1 SGDLS and CDR2 YYNGEE come from the germline V gene. The V gene end was trimmed by 4 bases and the J gene end by 1 base; junction bases not matched to a gene: 10. The CDR3 is CASSRPGQGGSYNEQFF. As DNA, the CDR3 is TGTGCCAGCAGCCGACCAGGACAGGGTGGTTCCTACAATGAGCAGTTCTTC.

The rearrangement uses TRBV25-1 and TRBJ1-2; weak D call: TRBD1 (5 bases). CDR1 and CDR2 (germline): MGHDK, SYGVNS. Trimming cost V 4 bases and J 3 bases, with 15 bases left between them. The CDR3 has 15 residues. CDR3 region: CASSGRETVYYGYTF. The CDR3 DNA reads as TGTGCCAGCAGTGGCCGGGAGACAGTTTACTATGGCTACACCTTC.

This rearrangement joins TRBV11-2 to TRBJ1-2; D is unclear. Trimming left V 0 bases short and J 0 bases short, with 11 bases between. Germline lookup yields CDR1 SGHAT and CDR2 FQNNGV. CDR3 length equals 16 residues. The CDR3 DNA sequence: TGTGCCAGCAGCTTAGATGCGGCAGCAGCTAACTATGGCTACACCTTC. Translated, it gives CASSLDAAAANYGYTF.

V is TRBV12-5 and J is TRBJ2-5, with 7 bases that match TRBD2. Germline V gene sequence: CDR1 LGHNT, CDR2 FRNRAP. The CDR3 loop spans 14 amino acids. V lost 5 bases, J lost 4 bases, and 7 bases stayed unmatched. Written as DNA, the CDR3 is TGTGCTAGTGGTCCAAGACTAGCTGTAGAGACCCAGTACTTC. Its protein is CASGPRLAVETQYF.

The rearrangement links TRBV7-2 to TRBJ2-7; the D gene is possibly TRBD2 (5 bases). Germline CDR1 reads SGHTA; CDR2 reads FQGNSA. V shed 5 bases and J shed 2 bases, with 7 bases lying between them. The CDR3 is made up of 12 amino acids. CDR3 protein: CASSLGAYEQYF. In DNA form, the CDR3 reads TGTGCCAGCAGCCTCGGGGCCTACGAGCAGTACTTC.

This clone was found once. The chain carries TRBV9 and TRBJ1-2; 7 bases agree with TRBD1. The V and J ends lost 4 bases and 5 bases, in that order; junction bases with no gene match: 11. Germline CDR1 SGDLS, CDR2 YYNGEE. The CDR3 spans 15 residues. Written as DNA, the CDR3 is TGTGCCAGCAGCCCCCGGACAGGCGGACCTTATGGCTACACCTTC. Its protein product is CASSPRTGGPYGYTF.

The chain combines TRBV4-3 with TRBJ1-2, with D possibly TRBD1 on 5 matching bases. There are 16 residues in the CDR3. With 4 bases removed from V and 4 bases from J, the gap between germline ends came to 19 bases. Germline values: CDR1 LGHNA, CDR2 YSLEER. CDR3 residues: CASSLLTGEVGYGYTF. The CDR3 DNA reads as TGCGCCAGCAGCCTTTTGACGGGGGAAGTTGGCTATGGCTACACCTTC.

The chain is built from TRBV6-5 and TRBJ1-2, with D tentatively TRBD1 (6 bases). This CDR3 contains 13 residues. Trimming pared 6 bases from V and 6 bases from J, leaving 14 bases between. Germline V CDR1 and CDR2: MNHEY, SVGAGI. This CDR3 reads CASRPTGSDGYTF. The CDR3 region has the DNA TGTGCCAGCAGACCCACAGGGAGCGATGGCTACACCTTC.

The V and J genes are TRBV2 and TRBJ2-1, with 9 bases aligning to TRBD1. CDR3 size: 14 residues. V gave up 3 bases and J gave up 7 bases; unmatched junction bases: 4. Germline CDR1 reads SNHLY; CDR2 reads FYNNEI. CDR3 in amino acids: CASSDEGQGNEQFF. CDR3 in DNA: TGTGCCAGCAGTGACGAGGGACAGGGAAATGAGCAGTTCTTC.

V usage is TRBV6-1 and J usage is TRBJ2-7; D not resolved. Trimming removed 3 bases from V and 3 bases from J, with 15 bases in between. This CDR3 has 15 amino acids. The germline gives CDR1 MNHNS, CDR2 SASEGT. The CDR3 region has the DNA TGTGCCAGCAGTGAGAAAGTGGTGGCAAGCTACGAGCAGTACTTC. Protein: CASSEKVVASYEQYF.

As to this clone: One end of the junction fails to match germline, which may point to a read error. The sample has other DNA sequences that encode this CDR3 too. The chain couples TRBV7-2 to TRBJ1-5, with 8 positions matching TRBD1. This CDR3 region has 14 residues. From germline, CDR1 is SGHTA and CDR2 FQGNSA. The CDR3 loop reads CASSQDRVNQPQHF. Here the CDR3 DNA reads TGCGCCAGCAGCCAGGACAGGGTCAATCAGCCCCAGCATTTT.

This clone appeared once. The chain couples TRBV9 to TRBJ2-3; D is unresolved. This CDR3 is built from 14 residues. From germline, CDR1 is SGDLS and CDR2 YYNGEE. The V gene lost 3 bases and the J gene lost 0 bases, with 8 bases spanning the gap. CDR3 in amino acids: CASSALTSTDTQYF. Here the CDR3 DNA reads TGTGCCAGCAGCGCTTTGACTAGCACAGATACGCAGTATTTT.

The chain combines TRBV9 with TRBJ1-1; 7 nucleotides agree with TRBD1. Germline V gene data show CDR1 as SGDLS and CDR2 as YYNGEE. J lost 1 base, V lost 5 bases, and 11 bases had no gene match. The CDR3 consists of 16 residues. This chain's CDR3 is CASSTTIQGRNTEAFF. CDR3 DNA sequence: TGTGCCAGCAGTACAACAATACAGGGGAGGAACACTGAAGCTTTCTTT.

CDR3 nucleotides: TGTGCCAGCAGCTCGAGGATGCGGGACAGGGGGCAAGAGACCCAGTACTTC. Amino acid sequence: CASSSRMRDRGQETQYF. The chain recombines TRBV7-6 with TRBJ2-5; 11 bases fit TRBD1. In germline, CDR1 is SGHVS, CDR2 FNYEAQ. V was pared by 4 bases and J by 2 bases, with 9 bases of the junction left unmatched. The CDR3 is 17 residues long.

This chain joins TRBV5-6 and TRBJ1-1; the D gene is possibly TRBD1 (5 bases). The CDR3 length is 12 residues. Germline values: CDR1 SGHDT, CDR2 YYEEEE. Trimming stripped 4 bases from V and 6 bases from J, with 10 bases between. DNA for the CDR3: TGTGCCAGCAGCCGGGGACTTGCTGAAGCTTTCTTT. This encodes CASSRGLAEAFF.

This chain uses TRBV4-3 with TRBJ2-3, with TRBD2 identical over 8 bases. The V gene's germline CDR1 is LGHNA and CDR2 YSLEER. This CDR3 spans 15 amino acids. V shed 2 bases, J shed 4 bases, and the junction held 5 bases outside the gene matches. CDR3 in DNA: TGCGCCAGCAGCCAACAATTAGCGGGGCCAGATACGCAGTATTTT. Its protein is CASSQQLAGPDTQYF.

This clone has just a few counts. The gene calls are TRBV5-6 and TRBJ1-6, with unresolved D. V was clipped by 3 bases and J by 8 bases, with 18 bases between them. Germline-derived CDR1 and CDR2 are SGHDT and YYEEEE. The CDR3 has 16 residues. The CDR3 sequence is CASSSDRQVAYSPLHF. As DNA, the CDR3 is TGTGCCAGCAGCTCCGATCGGCAGGTCGCTTATTCACCCCTCCACTTT.

This chain uses TRBV2 with TRBJ2-7, with D possibly being TRBD1 (6 bases). The germline gives CDR1 SNHLY, CDR2 FYNNEI. The ends were cut back, 0 bases at V and 3 bases at J, with 12 bases in the middle. The CDR3 has 15 amino acids. This CDR3 reads CASSEAGTHNYEQYF. In DNA form, the CDR3 reads TGTGCCAGCAGTGAAGCTGGGACACACAACTACGAGCAGTACTTC.

There are a few counts of this clone. This chain joins TRBV2 and TRBJ1-5, with D perhaps TRBD1 (5 bases). CDR1 and CDR2 from the germline V gene are SNHLY and FYNNEI. V was cut by 2 bases and J by 0 bases, with 11 bases left in between. CDR3 length: 16 residues. CDR3 coding DNA: TGTGCCAGCAGTGAAACAGGAACGATTAGCAATCAGCCCCAGCATTTT. Encoded protein: CASSETGTISNQPQHF.